This is a list of T cell receptor beta chains from one sample in a study of T-cell reconstitution after alpha-beta-depleted transplantation in children. TCRdb ran MiXCR on the PCR reads and lists one entry per CDR3 protein. The repertoire has around 580,000 distinct CDR3 sequences, 23% of them found once; the top ten carry 14%. The sample was PBMCs, mostly from graft donor cells, taken 360 days after TCRalphabeta/CD19-depleted stem cell transplant. The receptors come from a boy younger than two who had a stem cell transplant for acute myeloid leukemia, so the T cells may come from the graft donor. Each CDR3 is given with its conserved first and last residue. The order of the fields is V gene, clone size, D gene, J gene, CDR3 protein, CDR3 DNA. A D gene is named only where the DNA matches it firmly. A clone size is listed for some rows: how often the clone was seen (once, few, many), or a class if it is expanded.

TRBV12-3/TRBV12-4	many	.	TRBJ2-7	CASRPRARSEQYF	TGTGCCAGCAGACCGCGTGCGAGGAGCGAGCAGTACTTC
TRBV20-1	many	.	TRBJ2-3	CSARAGASTDTQYF	TGCAGTGCTAGAGCGGGAGCGAGCACAGATACGCAGTATTTT
TRBV29-1	.	.	TRBJ1-1	CSVEQGAEAFF	TGCAGCGTTGAACAGGGAGCTGAAGCTTTCTTT
TRBV15	.	.	TRBJ2-3	CATSRDRMSGTDTQYF	TGTGCCACCAGCAGAGATCGAATGTCCGGCACAGATACGCAGTATTTT
TRBV20-1	many	TRBD1	TRBJ1-3	CSALQGAGNTIYF	TGCAGTGCTTTACAGGGGGCTGGAAACACCATATATTTT
TRBV20-1	many	.	TRBJ2-3	CSAMNPRTDTQYF	TGCAGTGCTATGAACCCCCGCACAGATACGCAGTATTTT
TRBV15	many	.	TRBJ2-2	CATSREGPLMNTGELFF	TGTGCCACCAGCAGAGAGGGTCCCCTTATGAACACCGGGGAGCTGTTTTTT
TRBV5-1	.	.	TRBJ2-2	CASSLVRSGGVRELFF	TGCGCCAGCAGCTTGGTTCGTTCTGGCGGGGTCCGGGAGCTGTTTTTT
TRBV4-3	.	TRBD2	TRBJ2-7	CASSQTGTSGGEQYF	TGCGCCAGCAGCCAGACGGGGACTAGCGGTGGCGAGCAGTACTTC
TRBV6-2/TRBV6-3	.	.	TRBJ2-7	CASSYSYLEQYF	TGTGCCAGCAGTTACTCCTATCTCGAGCAGTACTTC
TRBV28	.	.	TRBJ2-5	CASTWGRTETQYF	TGTGCCAGCACCTGGGGCCGGACCGAGACCCAGTACTTC
TRBV12-3/TRBV12-4	few	.	TRBJ1-6	CASSRGLTSYNSPLHF	TGTGCCAGCAGTCGGGGGCTCACCTCCTATAATTCACCCCTCCACTTT
TRBV27	few	TRBD1	TRBJ1-6	CASALTGGRTYNSPLHF	TGTGCCAGCGCCTTAACAGGGGGGCGTACCTATAATTCACCCCTCCACTTT
TRBV12-3/TRBV12-4	.	.	TRBJ1-5	CASSLFGGMGNQPQHF	TGTGCCAGCAGTTTGTTCGGAGGGATGGGGAATCAGCCCCAGCATTTT
TRBV7-9	many	TRBD1	TRBJ2-1	CASNEQGGYNEQFF	TGTGCCAGCAACGAACAGGGGGGCTACAATGAGCAGTTCTTC
TRBV6-5	many	.	TRBJ1-2	CASSNWAGYGYTF	TGTGCCAGCAGTAACTGGGCAGGGTATGGCTACACCTTC
TRBV7-9	many	.	TRBJ2-5	CASSQTEGGETQYF	TGTGCCAGCAGCCAGACGGAGGGGGGAGAGACCCAGTACTTC
TRBV20-1	many	.	TRBJ1-1	CSASRGNTEAFF	TGCAGTGCCTCTAGGGGGAACACTGAAGCTTTCTTT
TRBV12-3/TRBV12-4	many	TRBD2	TRBJ2-3	CASSSTLGLAGGLEYF	TGTGCCAGCAGTTCAACCTTAGGACTAGCGGGGGGGCTGGAGTATTTT
TRBV24-1	many	.	TRBJ1-5	CATSDFFSNQPQHF	TGTGCCACCAGTGATTTCTTCAGCAATCAGCCCCAGCATTTT
TRBV4-1	.	.	TRBJ2-2	CASSGRGTGELFF	TGCGCCAGCAGCGGCAGGGGCACCGGGGAGCTGTTTTTT
TRBV20-1	few	.	TRBJ1-1	CSAREAPLNTEAFF	TGCAGTGCTAGAGAGGCGCCCTTGAACACTGAAGCTTTCTTT
TRBV20-1	.	TRBD2	TRBJ2-3	CSAFSAGVTDTQYF	TGCAGTGCTTTCTCAGCGGGGGTCACAGATACGCAGTATTTT
TRBV3-1	.	.	TRBJ2-7	CASSQEPRTYEQYF	TGTGCCAGCAGCCAAGAACCCAGGACCTACGAGCAGTACTTC
TRBV7-2	.	.	TRBJ2-7	CASSVPQAYEQYF	TGTGCCAGCAGCGTCCCACAGGCCTACGAGCAGTACTTC
TRBV12-3/TRBV12-4	few	TRBD2	TRBJ2-5	CASSNPSGGDGETQYF	TGTGCCAGCAGTAATCCTAGCGGGGGGGATGGAGAGACCCAGTACTTC
TRBV7-9	.	.	TRBJ2-1	CASSKVSEQFF	TGTGCCAGCAGCAAGGTTAGCGAGCAGTTCTTC
TRBV28	.	.	TRBJ2-5	CASSLQEGAQQETQYF	TGTGCCAGCAGTTTACAGGAGGGGGCCCAGCAAGAGACCCAGTACTTC
TRBV20-1	few	.	TRBJ1-1	CSARRRGNTEAFF	TGCAGTGCTAGAAGGCGGGGGAACACTGAAGCTTTCTTT
TRBV28	many	.	TRBJ2-1	CASSPSPRGSGYEQFF	TGTGCCAGCAGTCCCTCCCCCAGGGGATCGGGCTATGAGCAGTTCTTC
TRBV6-1	many	.	TRBJ2-1	CASGTKLYNEQFF	TGTGCCAGCGGGACAAAACTTTACAATGAGCAGTTCTTC
TRBV6-5	many	TRBD1	TRBJ1-4	CASSYSTGDEKLFF	TGTGCCAGCAGTTACTCGACAGGGGACGAAAAACTGTTTTTT